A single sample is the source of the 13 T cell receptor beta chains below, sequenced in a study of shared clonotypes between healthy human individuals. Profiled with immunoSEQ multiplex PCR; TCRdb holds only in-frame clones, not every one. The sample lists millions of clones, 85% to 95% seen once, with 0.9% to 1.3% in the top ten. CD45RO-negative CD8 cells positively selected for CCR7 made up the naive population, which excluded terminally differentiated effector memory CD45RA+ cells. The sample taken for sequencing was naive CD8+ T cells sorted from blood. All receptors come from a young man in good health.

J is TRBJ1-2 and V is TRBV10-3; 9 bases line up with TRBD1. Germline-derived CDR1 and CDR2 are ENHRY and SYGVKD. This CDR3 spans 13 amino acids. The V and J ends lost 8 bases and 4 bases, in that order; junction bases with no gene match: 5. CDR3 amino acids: CAIDRGEGYGYTF. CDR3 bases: TGTGCCATCGACAGGGGGGAAGGCTATGGCTACACCTTC.

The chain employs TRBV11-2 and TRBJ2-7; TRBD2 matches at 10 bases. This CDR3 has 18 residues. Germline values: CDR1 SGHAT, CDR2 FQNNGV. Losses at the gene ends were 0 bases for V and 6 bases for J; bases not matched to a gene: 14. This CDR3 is CASSLDQAQRGGWAEQYF. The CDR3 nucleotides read TGTGCCAGCAGCTTAGATCAAGCGCAGCGGGGGGGCTGGGCCGAGCAGTACTTC.

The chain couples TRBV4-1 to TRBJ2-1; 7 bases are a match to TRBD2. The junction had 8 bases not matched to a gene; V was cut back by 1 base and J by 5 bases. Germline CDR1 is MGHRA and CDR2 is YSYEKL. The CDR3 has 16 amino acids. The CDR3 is CASSQVVAGVHNEQFF. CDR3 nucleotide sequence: TGCGCCAGCAGCCAAGTGGTAGCGGGTGTTCACAATGAGCAGTTCTTC.

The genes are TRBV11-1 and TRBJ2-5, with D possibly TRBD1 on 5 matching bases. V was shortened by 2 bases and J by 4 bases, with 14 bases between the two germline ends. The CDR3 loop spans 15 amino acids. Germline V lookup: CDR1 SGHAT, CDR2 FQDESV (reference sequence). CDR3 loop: CASSLWAGIGETQYF. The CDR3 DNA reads TGTGCCAGCAGCTTATGGGCAGGGATCGGAGAGACCCAGTACTTC.

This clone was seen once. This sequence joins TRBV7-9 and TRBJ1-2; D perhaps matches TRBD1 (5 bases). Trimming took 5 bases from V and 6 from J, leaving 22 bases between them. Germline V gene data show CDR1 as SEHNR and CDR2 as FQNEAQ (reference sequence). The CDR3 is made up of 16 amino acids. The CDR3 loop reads CASSTPGTDEAHGYTF. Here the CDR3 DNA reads TGTGCCAGCAGCACACCCGGGACCGACGAAGCTCATGGCTACACCTTC.

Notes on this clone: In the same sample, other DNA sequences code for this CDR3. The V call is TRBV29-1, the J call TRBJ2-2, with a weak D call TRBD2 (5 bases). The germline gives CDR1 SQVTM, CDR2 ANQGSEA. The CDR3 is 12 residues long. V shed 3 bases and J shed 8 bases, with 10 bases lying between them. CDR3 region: CSVDLGAGELFF. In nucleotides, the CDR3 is TGCAGCGTTGATCTGGGAGCTGGGGAGCTGTTTTTT.

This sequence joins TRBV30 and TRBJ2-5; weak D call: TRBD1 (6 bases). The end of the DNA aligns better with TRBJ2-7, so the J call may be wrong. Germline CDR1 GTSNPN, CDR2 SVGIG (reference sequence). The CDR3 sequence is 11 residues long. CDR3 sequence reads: CAWGQGSEQYF. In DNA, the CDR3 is TGTGCCTGGGGGCAGGGGTCCGAGCAGTACTTC.

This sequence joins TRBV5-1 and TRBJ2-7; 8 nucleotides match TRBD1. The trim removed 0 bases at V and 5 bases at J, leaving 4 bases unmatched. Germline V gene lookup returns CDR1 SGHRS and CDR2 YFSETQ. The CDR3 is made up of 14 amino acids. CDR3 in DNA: TGCGCCAGCAGCTTGGCCGGACAGGGCCACGAGCAGTACTTC. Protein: CASSLAGQGHEQYF. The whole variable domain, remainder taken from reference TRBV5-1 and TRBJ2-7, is KAGVTQTPRYLIKTRGQQVTLSCSPISGHRSVSWYQQTPGQGLQFLFEYFSETQRNKGNFPGRFSGRQFSNSRSEMNVSTLELGDSALYLCASSLAGQGHEQYFGPGTRLTVT.

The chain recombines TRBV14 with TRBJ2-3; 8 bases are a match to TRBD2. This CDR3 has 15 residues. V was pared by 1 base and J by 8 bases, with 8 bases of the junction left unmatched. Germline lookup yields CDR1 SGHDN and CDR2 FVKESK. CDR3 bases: TGTGCCAGCAGCCAAGGGCGGGGGGCGCCGGGTACGCAGTATTTT. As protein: CASSQGRGAPGTQYF.

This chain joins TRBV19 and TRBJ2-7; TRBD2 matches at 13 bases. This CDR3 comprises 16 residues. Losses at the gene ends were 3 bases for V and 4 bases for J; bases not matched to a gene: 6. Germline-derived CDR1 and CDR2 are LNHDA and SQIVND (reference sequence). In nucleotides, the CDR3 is TGTGCCAGTAGTATCCGGACTAGCGGGAGTCTATACGAGCAGTACTTC. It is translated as CASSIRTSGSLYEQYF.

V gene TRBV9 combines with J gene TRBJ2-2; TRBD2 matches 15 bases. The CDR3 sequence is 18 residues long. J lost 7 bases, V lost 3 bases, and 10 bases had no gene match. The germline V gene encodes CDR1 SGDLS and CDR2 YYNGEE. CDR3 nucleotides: TGTGCCAGCAGCGGCTGGACTAGCGGGAGGGCCGGAAGCGGGGAGCTGTTTTTT. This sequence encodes CASSGWTSGRAGSGELFF.

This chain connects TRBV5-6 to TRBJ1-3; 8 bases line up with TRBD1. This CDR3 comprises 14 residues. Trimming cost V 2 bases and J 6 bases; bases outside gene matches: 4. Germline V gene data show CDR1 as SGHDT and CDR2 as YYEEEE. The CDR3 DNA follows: TGTGCCAGCAGCTTTCTACAGGGGGAAAACACCATATATTTT. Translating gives CASSFLQGENTIYF.

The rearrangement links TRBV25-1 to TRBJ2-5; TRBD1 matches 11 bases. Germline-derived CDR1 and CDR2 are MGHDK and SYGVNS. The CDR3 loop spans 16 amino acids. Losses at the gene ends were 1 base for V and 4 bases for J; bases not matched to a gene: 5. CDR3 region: CASSELLGQGGETQYF. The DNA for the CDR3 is TGTGCCAGCAGTGAATTATTGGGACAGGGGGGAGAGACCCAGTACTTC.